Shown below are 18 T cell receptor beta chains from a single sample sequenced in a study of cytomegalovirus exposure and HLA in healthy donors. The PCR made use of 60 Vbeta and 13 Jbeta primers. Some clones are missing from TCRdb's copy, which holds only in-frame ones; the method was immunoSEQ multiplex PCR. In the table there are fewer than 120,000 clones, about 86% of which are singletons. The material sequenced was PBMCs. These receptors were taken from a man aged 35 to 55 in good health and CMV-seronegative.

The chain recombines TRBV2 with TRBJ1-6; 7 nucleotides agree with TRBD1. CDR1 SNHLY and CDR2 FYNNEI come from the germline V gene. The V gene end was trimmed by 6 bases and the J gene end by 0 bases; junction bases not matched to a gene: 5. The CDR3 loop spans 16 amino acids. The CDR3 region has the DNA TGTGCCAGCAGAGCGGACAGGAGCTCCTATAATTCACCCCTCCACTTT. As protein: CASRADRSSYNSPLHF.

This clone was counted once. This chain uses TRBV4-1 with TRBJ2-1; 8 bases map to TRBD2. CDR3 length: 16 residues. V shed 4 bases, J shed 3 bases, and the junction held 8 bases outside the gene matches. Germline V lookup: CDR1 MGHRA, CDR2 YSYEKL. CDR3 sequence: CASSLSPGGVYNEQFF. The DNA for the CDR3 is TGCGCCAGCAGCCTCTCCCCCGGGGGGGTCTACAATGAGCAGTTCTTC.

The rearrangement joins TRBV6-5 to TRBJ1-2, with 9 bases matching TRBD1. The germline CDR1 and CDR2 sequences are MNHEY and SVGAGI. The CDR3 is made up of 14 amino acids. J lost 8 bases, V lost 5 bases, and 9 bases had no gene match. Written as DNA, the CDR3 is TGTGCCAGCAGTAATACAGGGGGCGATTGGGGCTACACCTTC. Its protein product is CASSNTGGDWGYTF.

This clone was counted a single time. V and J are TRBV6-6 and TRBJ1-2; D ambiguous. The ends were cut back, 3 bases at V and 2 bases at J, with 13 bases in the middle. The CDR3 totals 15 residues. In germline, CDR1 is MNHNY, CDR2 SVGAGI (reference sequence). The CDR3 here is CASSYRSSSNYGYTF. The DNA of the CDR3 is TGTGCCAGCAGTTATCGTTCCAGTTCCAACTATGGCTACACCTTC.

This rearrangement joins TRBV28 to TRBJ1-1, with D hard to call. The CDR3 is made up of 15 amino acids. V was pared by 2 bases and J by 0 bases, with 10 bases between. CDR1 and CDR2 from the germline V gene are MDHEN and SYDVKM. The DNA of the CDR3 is TGTGCCAGCAGTTTAGAGGGTCCCTTGAACACTGAAGCTTTCTTT. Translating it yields CASSLEGPLNTEAFF.

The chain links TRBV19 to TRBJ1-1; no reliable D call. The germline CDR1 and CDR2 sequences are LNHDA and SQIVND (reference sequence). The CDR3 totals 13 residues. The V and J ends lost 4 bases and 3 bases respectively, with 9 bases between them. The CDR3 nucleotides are TGTGCCAGTAGTAAGGAAAGCGACACTGAAGCTTTCTTT. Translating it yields CASSKESDTEAFF.

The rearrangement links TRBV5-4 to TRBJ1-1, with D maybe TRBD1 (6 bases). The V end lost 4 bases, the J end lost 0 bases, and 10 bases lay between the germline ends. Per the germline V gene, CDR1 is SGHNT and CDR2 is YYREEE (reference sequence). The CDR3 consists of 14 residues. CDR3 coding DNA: TGTGCCAGCAGCGCCAGGGGAATGAACACTGAAGCTTTCTTT. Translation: CASSARGMNTEAFF.

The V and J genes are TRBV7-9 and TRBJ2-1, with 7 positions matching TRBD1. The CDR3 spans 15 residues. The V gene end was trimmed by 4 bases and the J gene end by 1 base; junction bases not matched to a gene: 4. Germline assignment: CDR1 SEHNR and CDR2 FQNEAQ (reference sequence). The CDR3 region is CASSSDRASYNEQFF. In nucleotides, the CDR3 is TGTGCCAGCAGCTCCGACAGGGCGTCCTACAATGAGCAGTTCTTC.

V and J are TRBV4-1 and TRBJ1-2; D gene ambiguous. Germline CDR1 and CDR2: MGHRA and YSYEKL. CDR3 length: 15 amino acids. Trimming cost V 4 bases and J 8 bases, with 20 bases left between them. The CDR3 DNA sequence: TGCGCCAGCAGCCCCAGTCCAAACAGCGGGCGGGGCTACACCTTC. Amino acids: CASSPSPNSGRGYTF.

The CDR3 DNA follows: TGTGCCAGCAGAATGTGGGGAGGGGACTATGGCTACACCTTC. Translating it yields CASRMWGGDYGYTF. The chain links TRBV28 to TRBJ1-2, with TRBD1 as a possible D gene (5 bases). Trimming took 6 bases from V and 3 from J, leaving 14 bases between them. Germline CDR1 is MDHEN and CDR2 is SYDVKM. The CDR3 has 14 residues.

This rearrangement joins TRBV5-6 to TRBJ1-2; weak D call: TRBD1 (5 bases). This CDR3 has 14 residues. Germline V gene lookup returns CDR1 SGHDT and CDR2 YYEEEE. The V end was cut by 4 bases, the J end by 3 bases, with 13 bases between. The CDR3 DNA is TGTGCCAGCAGCCCTTCCGACAGAGACTATGGCTACACCTTC. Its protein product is CASSPSDRDYGYTF.

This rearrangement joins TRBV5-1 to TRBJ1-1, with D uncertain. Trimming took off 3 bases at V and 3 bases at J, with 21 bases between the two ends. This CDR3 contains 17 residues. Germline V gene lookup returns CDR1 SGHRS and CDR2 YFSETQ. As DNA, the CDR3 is TGCGCCAGCAGCTGGAGGATTGCGGCCGACACCTACACTGAAGCTTTCTTT. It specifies CASSWRIAADTYTEAFF. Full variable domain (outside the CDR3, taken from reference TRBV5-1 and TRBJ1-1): KAGVTQTPRYLIKTRGQQVTLSCSPISGHRSVSWYQQTPGQGLQFLFEYFSETQRNKGNFPGRFSGRQFSNSRSEMNVSTLELGDSALYLCASSWRIAADTYTEAFFGQGTRLTVV.

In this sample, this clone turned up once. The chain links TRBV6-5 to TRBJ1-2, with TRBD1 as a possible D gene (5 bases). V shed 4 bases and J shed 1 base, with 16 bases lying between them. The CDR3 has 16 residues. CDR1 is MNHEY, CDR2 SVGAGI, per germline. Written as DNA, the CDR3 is TGTGCCAGCAGTTCGCTCGACAGAGCCCGTAACTATGGCTACACCTTC. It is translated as CASSSLDRARNYGYTF.

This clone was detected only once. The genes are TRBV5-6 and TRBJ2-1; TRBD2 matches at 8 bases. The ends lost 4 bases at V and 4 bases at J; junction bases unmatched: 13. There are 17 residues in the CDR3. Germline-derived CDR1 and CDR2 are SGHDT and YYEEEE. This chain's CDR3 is CASSAVRGGSFYNEQFF. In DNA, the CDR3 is TGTGCCAGCAGCGCCGTCCGCGGGGGGTCATTTTACAATGAGCAGTTCTTC.

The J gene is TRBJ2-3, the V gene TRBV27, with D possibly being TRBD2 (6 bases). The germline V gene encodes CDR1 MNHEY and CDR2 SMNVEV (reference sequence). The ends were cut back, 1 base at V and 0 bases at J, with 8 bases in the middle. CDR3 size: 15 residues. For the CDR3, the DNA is TGTGCCAGCAGTTTATTAAGCGGGAGCACAGATACGCAGTATTTT. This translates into CASSLLSGSTDTQYF.

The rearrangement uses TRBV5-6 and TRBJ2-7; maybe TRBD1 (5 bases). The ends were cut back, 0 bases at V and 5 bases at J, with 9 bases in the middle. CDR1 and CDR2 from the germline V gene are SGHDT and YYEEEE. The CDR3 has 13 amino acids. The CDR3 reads CASSLGQIDEQYF. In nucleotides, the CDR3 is TGTGCCAGCAGCTTGGGACAGATCGACGAGCAGTACTTC.

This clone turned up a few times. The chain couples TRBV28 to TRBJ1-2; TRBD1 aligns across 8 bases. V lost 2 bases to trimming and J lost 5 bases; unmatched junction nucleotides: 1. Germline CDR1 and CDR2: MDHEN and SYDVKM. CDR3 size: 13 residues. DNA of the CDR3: TGTGCCAGCAGTTTAGGACAGGGATATGGCTACACCTTC. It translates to CASSLGQGYGYTF.

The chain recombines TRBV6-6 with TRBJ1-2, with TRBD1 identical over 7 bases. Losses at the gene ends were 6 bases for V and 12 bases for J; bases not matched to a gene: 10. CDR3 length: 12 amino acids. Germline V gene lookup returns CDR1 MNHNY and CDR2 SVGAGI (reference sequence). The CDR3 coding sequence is TGTGCCAGCAGCTCCCGTACAGGGGAGAACACCTTC. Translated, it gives CASSSRTGENTF.